The clone carrying this T cell receptor beta chain was seen ten or more times. Its antigen is not known. These data are taken from a study of blood T cells in healthy people across ages. The overall study: With template switching, about one barcoded beta molecule was captured per two T cells.

Study-wide points: Long-lived and aged donors differed, with more naive CD4+ cells and higher diversity in the long-lived.

The CDR3 is 16 amino acids. Trimming cost V 4 bases and J 5 bases, with 20 bases left between them. Germline assignment: CDR1 SGHTA and CDR2 FQGNSA. For every donor, a draw yielded about 9.7 milliliters of peripheral blood. Combining a sample-barcoded 5' primer with a J-beta primer mix, a second PCR ran for 7 to 11 cycles. Each cDNA molecule received a tag from a template-switch adaptor that had 12 random nucleotides. TCRdb re-called the 5' RACE reads with MiXCR, one entry per CDR3 protein. The sample has fewer than 800,000 distinct CDR3 sequences; roughly 32% are singletons. The V and J genes are TRBV7-2 and TRBJ1-1, with D possibly being TRBD1 (6 bases). This receptor was obtained from a woman older than 75 in good health. The sample was blood. The DNA of the CDR3 is TGTGCCAGCAGCTACATGAGGGGCAGGGGAGTTACTGAAGCTTTCTTT. Protein product: CASSYMRGRGVTEAFF.